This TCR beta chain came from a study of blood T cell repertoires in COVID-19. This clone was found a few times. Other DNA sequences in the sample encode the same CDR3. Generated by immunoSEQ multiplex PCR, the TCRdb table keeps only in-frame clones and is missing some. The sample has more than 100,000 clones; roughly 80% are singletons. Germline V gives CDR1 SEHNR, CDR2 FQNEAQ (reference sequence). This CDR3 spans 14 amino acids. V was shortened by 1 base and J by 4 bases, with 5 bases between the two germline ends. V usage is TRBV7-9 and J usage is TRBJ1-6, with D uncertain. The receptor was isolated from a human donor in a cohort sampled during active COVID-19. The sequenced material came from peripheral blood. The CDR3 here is CASSLEQYNSPLHF. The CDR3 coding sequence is TGTGCCAGCAGCTTAGAACAGTATAATTCACCCCTCCACTTT. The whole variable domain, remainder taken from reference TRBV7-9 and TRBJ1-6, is DTGVSQNPRHKITKRGQNVTFRCDPISEHNRLYWYRQTLGQGPEFLTYFQNEAQLEKSRLLSDRFSAERPKGSFSTLEIQRTEQGDSAMYLCASSLEQYNSPLHFGNGTRLTVT.